This T cell receptor (beta chain) is drawn from a study of blood T cell repertoires in COVID-19. As for the study in general: From the United States, Italy and Spain came samples of acute and convalescent COVID-19. PBMCs, B-cell-depleted T cells, or T cells were the source of the cDNA or gDNA that made up the material.

Trimming at V came to 2 bases and at J to 3 bases, leaving 5 bases not matched to a gene. The CDR3 sequence is 14 residues long. CDR1 is SGHRS and CDR2 is YFSETQ in the germline V gene. Per the original methods: Reference gene primers were amplified, and this amplification served to estimate nucleated cell counts. Libraries were prepared by immunoSEQ multiplex PCR; TCRdb keeps only in-frame clonotypes and omits some of them. V and J calls and clone size follow that table, whereas D and trimming were derived from the DNA. The table has approximately 90,000 clones, over 70% seen once. Specimen: peripheral blood. The TCR sequence derives from a woman at least 80 years old with active or convalescent COVID-19. The J gene is TRBJ2-7, the V gene TRBV5-1; the match to TRBD2 covers 7 bases. The chain's CDR3 is CASSFMSGGYEQYF. Written as DNA, the CDR3 is TGCGCCAGCAGCTTCATGTCGGGAGGCTACGAGCAGTACTTC.